This T cell receptor (beta chain) is drawn from a study of cytomegalovirus exposure and HLA in healthy donors. The study's findings and limits: Information on immune exposure was restricted to one variable (CMV serostatus). Some V segments (TRBV6-2 and TRBV6-3 among them) were excluded as indistinguishable. Relative to equally common others, HLA-associated TCR beta chains showed greater clonal expansion in a later analysis.

Per germline, CDR1 SGHRS and CDR2 YFSETQ. The CDR3 runs 16 residues. Trimming removed 3 bases from V and 4 bases from J; junction bases left unmatched: 10. Details on this clone: The target antigen is unknown.

Researchers ran the PCR with 60 Vbeta and 13 Jbeta primers. Authors' processing steps: In a later analysis, some 11 million of approximately 86 million unique beta chains occurred in at least two donors. Profiling relied on immunoSEQ multiplex PCR, and the TCRdb table lists in-frame clones only, not all of them. That table is the source of V, J and clone size, and D and trimming were worked out from the DNA. The sample gives roughly 120,000 clones, about 79% of which show up once; 3.5% to 4.5% is in the top ten. This TCR came from a man between 25 and 39 years old in good health and CMV-seropositive. The chain employs TRBV5-1 and TRBJ1-2, with 9 bases matching TRBD1. The sequencing sample was made of PBMCs. In DNA form, the CDR3 reads TGCGCCAGCAGCTCGGGACAGGGAGTCGGTAGCTATGGCTACACCTTC. The encoded protein is CASSSGQGVGSYGYTF.